The 18 T cell receptor beta chains in this list originate from one sample, sequenced in a study of early T cells in non-severe SARS-CoV-2 infection. In TCRdb, the 5' RACE reads were re-called with MiXCR into one record per CDR3 protein. The sample has 55,000 to 70,000 distinct CDR3 sequences, over 4.5% seen once. What was sequenced was whole blood. Every receptor here comes from an adult who was a healthcare worker with PCR-confirmed SARS-CoV-2 infection or an uninfected control (not recorded which).

This clonotype was detected many times. V usage is TRBV7-8 and J usage is TRBJ2-7; maybe TRBD2 (5 bases). The ends were cut back, 6 bases at V and 5 bases at J, with 17 bases in the middle. The CDR3 is 14 residues long. The germline V gene has CDR1 SGHVS and CDR2 FQNEAQ. CDR3 DNA sequence: TGTGCCAGCAGGTCCTTAGGAGTTAGCGACGAGCAGTACTTC. This translates into CASRSLGVSDEQYF.

The table lists this clonotype with many counts. The chain links TRBV19 to TRBJ1-5, with a possible D match to TRBD1 (5 bases). The germline CDR1 and CDR2 sequences are LNHDA and SQIVND (reference sequence). Deletions cut 7 bases from V and 1 base from J, with 20 bases between. This CDR3 is 17 amino acids long. As DNA, the CDR3 is TGTGCCAGTACCTCACTCTCCGGGACGGCAAGCAATCAGCCCCAGCATTTT. This translates into CASTSLSGTASNQPQHF.

The gene calls are TRBV7-9 and TRBJ2-1; TRBD2 matches at 8 bases. CDR1 is SEHNR, CDR2 FQNEAQ, per germline (reference sequence). V gave up 8 bases and J gave up 4 bases; unmatched junction bases: 7. CDR3 size: 14 residues. The CDR3: CASWGGGLYNEQFF. CDR3 DNA sequence: TGTGCCAGCTGGGGCGGGGGGCTTTACAATGAGCAGTTCTTC.

In regard to this clonotype: This could be a read error, since a much larger clone is one nucleotide away. The chain combines TRBV6-4 with TRBJ2-1, with a possible D match to TRBD2 (6 bases). Germline V gene data show CDR1 as MRHNA and CDR2 as SNTAGT. CDR3 size: 14 residues. The V gene lost 4 bases and the J gene lost 6 bases, with 13 bases spanning the gap. The CDR3 DNA is TGTGCCAGCAGTGCACTAGTGGGAGGCAATGAGCAGTTCTTC. Translated: CASSALVGGNEQFF.

This clonotype appeared a few times. The genes are TRBV11-2 and TRBJ2-2, with 8 nucleotides matching TRBD2. V trimming: 4 bases; J trimming: 0 bases; junction bases outside the gene matches: 7. Germline CDR1 is SGHAT and CDR2 is FQNNGV. The CDR3 is 17 amino acids. The CDR3 nucleotides are TGTGCCAGCAGCTCCTCCGGGGGGGGCTCGAACACCGGGGAGCTGTTTTTT. Encoded protein: CASSSSGGGSNTGELFF.

This clonotype occurred many times. The chain is built from TRBV4-1 and TRBJ2-2, with 11 bases fitting TRBD2. This CDR3 contains 16 residues. Germline loops: CDR1 MGHRA, CDR2 YSYEKL. V was pared by 5 bases and J by 4 bases, with 6 bases of the junction left unmatched. CDR3 coding DNA: TGCGCCAGCAGCGTCTTAGCGGGAGGGAGCACCGGGGAGCTGTTTTTT. This codes for CASSVLAGGSTGELFF.

This chain joins TRBV6-5 and TRBJ2-7; 8 nucleotides line up with TRBD2. V dropped 5 bases and J dropped 5; count of bases not matched to a gene: 2. There are 12 residues in the CDR3. The germline CDR1 and CDR2 sequences are MNHEY and SVGAGI. The CDR3, as DNA: TGTGCCAGCAGTCACGGGGGGGACGAGCAGTACTTC. This sequence encodes CASSHGGDEQYF.

V gene TRBV7-3 combines with J gene TRBJ2-1; 9 positions match TRBD2. V was pared by 2 bases and J by 7 bases, with 6 bases of the junction left unmatched. Germline V gene sequence: CDR1 SGHTA, CDR2 FQGTGA. There are 15 residues in the CDR3. The CDR3 spells CASSLVAGAFNEQFF. The CDR3 bases are TGTGCCAGCAGCTTAGTAGCGGGAGCGTTTAATGAGCAGTTCTTC.

This clonotype has ten or more counts. The chain links TRBV29-1 to TRBJ2-3; tentative D call: TRBD1 (5 bases). Germline V gene sequence: CDR1 SQVTM, CDR2 ANQGSEA. CDR3 length equals 11 residues. Trimming shortened V by 6 bases and J by 11 bases, and 15 bases separated the two germline ends. CDR3: CSVTNRRVQYF. CDR3 nucleotide sequence: TGCAGCGTGACCAACAGGAGAGTGCAGTATTTT.

This clonotype was seen repeatedly, ten times or more. The CDR3: CASSRGTDGDTQYF. For the CDR3, the DNA is TGCGCCAGCAGCCGCGGGACAGATGGAGATACGCAGTATTTT. The chain links TRBV5-1 to TRBJ2-3; TRBD1 might be the D (7 bases). The CDR3 has 14 residues. Trimming removed 4 bases at V and 5 bases at J, with 14 bases between. Germline CDR1 SGHRS, CDR2 YFSETQ.

Many counts were recorded for this clonotype. This chain uses TRBV27 with TRBJ2-3; D gene unclear. Trimming removed 6 bases from V and 4 bases from J, with 8 bases in between. CDR1 is MNHEY, CDR2 SMNVEV, per germline (reference sequence). The CDR3 loop spans 12 amino acids. The CDR3 nucleotides read TGTGCCAGCAGAAGTACATCAGATACGCAGTATTTT. Amino acids: CASRSTSDTQYF.

This clonotype occurred a few times. This chain joins TRBV7-9 and TRBJ2-1; the D is unclear. Germline CDR1 and CDR2: SEHNR and FQNEAQ (reference sequence). Trimming cost V 0 bases and J 6 bases, with 12 bases left between them. The CDR3 has 15 residues. The CDR3 coding sequence is TGTGCCAGCAGCTTAGCAGGGTTCAGGACCAATGAGCAGTTCTTC. Translating gives CASSLAGFRTNEQFF.

This clonotype was seen ten or more times. The chain links TRBV11-2 to TRBJ2-3, with TRBD2 matching over 8 bases. The ends lost 4 bases at V and 2 bases at J; junction bases unmatched: 5. This CDR3 contains 15 residues. Germline CDR1 reads SGHAT; CDR2 reads FQNNGV. CDR3 bases: TGTGCCAGCAGCTACACTAGCGGCCCCACAGATACGCAGTATTTT. Translated, it gives CASSYTSGPTDTQYF.

This clonotype was recorded at least ten times. The chain uses TRBV10-3 and TRBJ2-3; weak D call: TRBD2 (6 bases). Trimming removed 5 bases from V and 1 base from J, with 10 bases in between. CDR1 ENHRY and CDR2 SYGVKD come from the germline V gene. This CDR3 has 14 amino acids. CDR3 sequence: CAISTGAGTDTQYF. The CDR3 DNA is TGTGCCATCAGTACGGGAGCGGGCACAGATACGCAGTATTTT.

This chain uses TRBV20-1 with TRBJ2-1, with D possibly matching TRBD1 (5 bases). Germline-derived CDR1 and CDR2 are DFQATT and SNEGSKA (reference sequence). Trimming pared 3 bases from V and 1 base from J, leaving 16 bases between. The CDR3 totals 16 residues. The CDR3 is CSASEAGFGSYNEQFF. CDR3 DNA sequence: TGCAGTGCTAGCGAGGCAGGGTTCGGTTCCTACAATGAGCAGTTCTTC.

There are many counts of this clonotype. This sequence joins TRBV11-2 and TRBJ2-4; D may be TRBD1 (6 bases). This CDR3 is 16 amino acids long. Germline values: CDR1 SGHAT, CDR2 FQNNGV. V was cut by 2 bases and J by 2 bases, with 13 bases left in between. DNA of the CDR3: TGTGCCAGCAGCTTACCAGGCAGGGGATCCAAAAACATTCAGTACTTC. It specifies CASSLPGRGSKNIQYF.

This clonotype came up a few times. V is TRBV2 and J is TRBJ2-3; possible D gene TRBD2, 6 bases. The germline V gene encodes CDR1 SNHLY and CDR2 FYNNEI. This CDR3 comprises 14 residues. The V end lost 8 bases, the J end lost 2 bases, and 14 bases lay between the germline ends. CDR3 amino acids: CASSAGRATDTQYF. In nucleotides, the CDR3 is TGTGCCAGCTCCGCCGGGAGAGCCACAGATACGCAGTATTTT.

The sample holds many counts of this clonotype. V and J are TRBV30 and TRBJ2-7, with D maybe TRBD2 (6 bases). Germline values: CDR1 GTSNPN, CDR2 SVGIG (reference sequence). V was trimmed by 8 bases and J by 2 bases, leaving 16 bases between them. This CDR3 is 13 amino acids long. CDR3 in DNA: TGTGCCGGGTTCAACGGACTAACCTACGAGCAGTACTTC. It codes for CAGFNGLTYEQYF.